This T cell receptor beta chain was recorded in a study of shared clonotypes between healthy human individuals. Study donors comprised healthy, HIV-negative adults devoid of recent acute infection or vaccination. The unsorted samples had some 90 million PBMCs used for genomic DNA. The authors' processing: Junction-only sequences without quality scores were provided by ImmunoSEQ, so filtering was different. Sequencing used immunoSEQ multiplex PCR; TCRdb keeps in-frame clones, though not all of them. For V, J and clone size, that table is used; D and trimming come from the DNA. The data show about 490,000 clones, around 80% seen once. The TCR comes from a woman between 35 and 50 years old in good health. Some clones in this sample may be carry-over from other donors' samples. The sample comprised PBMCs.

CDR3 amino acids: CASSPNGGFNEQFF. CDR3 bases: TGTGCCAGCAGCCCTAACGGGGGCTTTAATGAGCAGTTCTTC. V gene TRBV6-4 combines with J gene TRBJ2-1; D may correspond to TRBD1 or TRBD2 (6 bases each). CDR3 length: 14 amino acids. Germline CDR1 MRHNA, CDR2 SNTAGT. Deletions cut 6 bases from V and 7 bases from J, with 16 bases between.